The clone carrying this TCR beta chain was observed a few times. The germline V and J ends were trimmed by 3 bases and 2 bases, with 9 bases remaining between them. The CDR3 covers 13 residues. The V gene's germline CDR1 is SGHKS and CDR2 YYEKEE (reference sequence). The data were taken from a study of T-cell reconstitution after alpha-beta-depleted transplantation in children. A library of TCRbeta sequences, prepared with unique molecular identifiers, was generated. TCRdb re-derived calls from the PCR reads in MiXCR, one entry per CDR3 protein. This sample has 640,000 or so distinct CDR3 sequences; around a sixth occur once, and the top ten carry under 1.2%.

The material was PBMCs from the stem cell graft donor, obtained from the stem cell graft. The chain employs TRBV5-5 and TRBJ2-7; no firm D call. The sequence derives from a human donor who donated a stem cell graft to a child with acute myeloid leukemia. DNA of the CDR3: TGTGCCAGCAGCTACGCTCAGACCTACGAGCAGTACTTC. The encoded protein is CASSYAQTYEQYF.